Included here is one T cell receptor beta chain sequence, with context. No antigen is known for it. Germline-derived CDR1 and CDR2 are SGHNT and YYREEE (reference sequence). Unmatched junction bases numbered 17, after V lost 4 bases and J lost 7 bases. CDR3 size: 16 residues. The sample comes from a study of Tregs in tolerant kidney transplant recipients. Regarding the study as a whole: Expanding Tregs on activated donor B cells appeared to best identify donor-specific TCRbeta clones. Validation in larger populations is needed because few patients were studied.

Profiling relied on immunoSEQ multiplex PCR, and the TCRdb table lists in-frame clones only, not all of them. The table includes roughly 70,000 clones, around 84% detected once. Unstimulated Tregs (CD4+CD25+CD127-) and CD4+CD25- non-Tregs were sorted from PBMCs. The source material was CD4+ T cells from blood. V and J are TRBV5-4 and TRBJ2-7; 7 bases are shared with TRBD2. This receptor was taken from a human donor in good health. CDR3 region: CASSPIGATSGGEQYF. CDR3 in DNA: TGTGCCAGCAGCCCTATTGGGGCTACCTCGGGGGGTGAGCAGTACTTC. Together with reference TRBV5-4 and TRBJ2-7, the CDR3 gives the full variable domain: ETGVTQSPTHLIKTRGQQVTLRCSSQSGHNTVSWYQQALGQGPQFIFQYYREEENGRGNFPPRFSGLQFPNYSSELNVNALELDDSALYLCASSPIGATSGGEQYFGPGTRLTVT.